This TCR beta chain was sequenced in a study of T cell responses to AZD1222 COVID-19 vaccine. Study at large: Whether given at about 4 or about 12 weeks, second doses were pooled.

Trimming cost V 3 bases and J 6 bases; bases outside gene matches: 10. This CDR3 region has 17 residues. Germline V CDR1 and CDR2: LGHNA, YSLEER. The study's findings and limits: Donor demographics were predominantly white British with a female majority; clonal diversity may be underestimated.

Concerning this clone itself: What it recognizes is unknown.

The repertoire was sequenced with immunoSEQ multiplex PCR; TCRdb's copy has only in-frame clones and lacks some. The sample has tens of thousands of clones, approximately 84% seen once; the top ten hold about 12%. The chain carries TRBV4-3 and TRBJ1-4; 10 bases are a match to TRBD1. This sequence was found in an adult in good health. Sequenced here: peripheral blood, sampled on day 0 of AZD1222 vaccination. CDR3 coding DNA: TGCGCCAGCAGCCAGAGGGGAGGGACAGGGGTTTATGAAAAACTGTTTTTT. Amino acid sequence: CASSQRGGTGVYEKLFF.